One and the same sample provided the 30 T cell receptor beta chains below, sequenced in a study of beta chain features in type 1 diabetes. Of the isolated RNA, all was reverse transcribed, and so the sequenced material was expressed TCRB transcripts. Measured with immunoSEQ multiplex PCR; TCRdb has only the in-frame clones, and not every one. Of 850,000 to 900,000 clones in the sample, about a sixth were seen once. Material: naive CD4+ T cells from blood. All receptors come from a woman in her late teens or twenties in good health.

Of note for this clone: This sample also contains other DNA sequences that code for the same CDR3. The J gene is TRBJ2-1, the V gene TRBV6-6, with 10 bases that match TRBD2. In germline, CDR1 is MNHNY, CDR2 SVGAGI (reference sequence). This CDR3 has 15 residues. Germline trimming cut 2 bases from V and 8 bases from J; bases unmatched to any gene: 6. CDR3 in amino acids: CASSYRSGRADEQFF. CDR3 DNA: TGTGCCAGCAGTTACAGGAGCGGGAGGGCCGATGAGCAGTTCTTC.

This clone was observed a few times. It may be a read error: a sequence one base away is much more abundant. Other nucleotide sequences from this sample produce the same CDR3. V and J are TRBV7-2 and TRBJ2-3; D is uncertain. The CDR3 totals 12 residues. Trimming cost V 1 base and J 1 base, with 0 bases left between them. Germline V gene sequence: CDR1 SGHTA, CDR2 FQGNSA. CDR3 in DNA: TGTGCCAGCAGCTTAGGCACAGATACGCAGTATTTT. This encodes CASSLGTDTQYF.

This clone was observed a few times. The rearrangement uses TRBV9 and TRBJ1-2, with 7 bases fitting TRBD1. V lost 3 bases, J lost 5 bases, and 13 bases stayed unmatched. The germline gives CDR1 SGDLS, CDR2 YYNGEE. CDR3 length: 16 amino acids. The CDR3 DNA reads TGTGCCAGCAGCGCTCGAGGGGACAGTTACTCATATGGCTACACCTTC. This sequence encodes CASSARGDSYSYGYTF.

The chain combines TRBV19 with TRBJ1-1; no reliable D call. CDR1 is LNHDA, CDR2 SQIVND, per germline (reference sequence). The CDR3 is 14 amino acids. Trimming took off 3 bases at V and 6 bases at J, with 14 bases between the two ends. The CDR3 coding sequence is TGTGCCAGTAGTATTTGGGCACGGCGAGCTGAAGCTTTCTTT. Amino acid sequence: CASSIWARRAEAFF.

This chain joins TRBV21-1 and TRBJ1-2. TRBV21-1 has pseudogene status. This CDR3 has 10 residues. The CDR3 region is CASPGYGYTF. DNA for the CDR3: TGTGCCAGCCCGGGCTATGGCTACACCTTC.

The gene calls are TRBV5-4 and TRBJ1-1; D not certain. The CDR3 sequence is 14 residues long. V lost 1 base to trimming and J lost 2 bases, with 9 bases between them. Per germline, CDR1 SGHNT and CDR2 YYREEE (reference sequence). DNA for the CDR3: TGTGCCAGCAGCTTGTCGGGGTCCAACACTGAAGCTTTCTTT. This codes for CASSLSGSNTEAFF.

The chain recombines TRBV28 with TRBJ1-2; D call uncertain. Trimming removed 5 bases from V and 1 base from J, with 11 bases in between. Germline lookup yields CDR1 MDHEN and CDR2 SYDVKM. This CDR3 has 14 amino acids. This chain's CDR3 is CASSPLGINYGYTF. CDR3 coding DNA: TGTGCCAGCAGTCCCCTCGGGATTAACTATGGCTACACCTTC.

Comments on this clone: No conserved phenylalanine or tryptophan ends this CDR3, so it is likely a read error. No DNA is shown, since the ends of the CDR3 on it are uncertain; the CDR3 is the one TCRdb lists. V gene TRBV7-9 combines with J gene TRBJ1-2; TRBD1 is the table's D call and was not checked against the DNA. CDR1 SEHNR and CDR2 FQNEAQ come from the germline V gene (reference sequence). Inclusive of both ends, the CDR3 amounts to 14 amino acids. The CDR3 region is CASSLFSGQGARHL.

This clone has just a few counts. The chain employs TRBV7-2 and TRBJ2-1, with D unclear. CDR1 and CDR2 (germline): SGHTA, FQGNSA. Trimming pared 1 base from V and 7 bases from J, leaving 11 bases between. This CDR3 has 14 amino acids. CDR3 in amino acids: CASSLGSTANEQFF. The CDR3 DNA is TGTGCCAGCAGCTTAGGCAGTACGGCTAATGAGCAGTTCTTC.

This clone appeared a few times. V usage is TRBV4-1 and J usage is TRBJ2-4; the D gene is possibly TRBD1 (5 bases). V lost 2 bases, J lost 4 bases, and 15 bases lay in between. CDR3 length: 16 amino acids. The germline V gene encodes CDR1 MGHRA and CDR2 YSYEKL. CDR3 nucleotides: TGCGCCAGCAGCCAACCGACAGCAAGCAAAAAAAACATTCAGTACTTC. Encoded protein: CASSQPTASKKNIQYF.

This clone was recorded a few times. The chain combines TRBV5-1 with TRBJ2-7; TRBD2 aligns across 11 bases. The CDR3 covers 15 residues. V was clipped by 4 bases and J by 3 bases; unmatched bases: 6. Germline V gives CDR1 SGHRS, CDR2 YFSETQ. The CDR3 spells CASSQVAGGNYEQYF. In nucleotides, the CDR3 is TGCGCCAGCAGCCAGGTAGCGGGAGGGAACTACGAGCAGTACTTC.

The chain joins TRBV9 to TRBJ2-1, with 10 bases identical to TRBD2. V was pared by 0 bases and J by 5 bases, with 11 bases of the junction left unmatched. Germline V CDR1 and CDR2: SGDLS, YYNGEE. The CDR3 runs 18 residues. The CDR3 region is CASSVEDLAGELNNEQFF. The CDR3 DNA is TGTGCCAGCAGCGTAGAGGATCTAGCGGGAGAGCTCAACAATGAGCAGTTCTTC.

The table lists this clone with a few counts. The chain uses TRBV15 and TRBJ2-1; 11 nucleotides agree with TRBD2. Looked up from germline, CDR1 is LNHNV and CDR2 is YYDKDF (reference sequence). J lost 2 bases, V lost 5 bases, and 2 bases had no gene match. This CDR3 has 15 amino acids. CDR3 bases: TGTGCCACCAGCGGGGGACTAGCGGCCTACAATGAGCAGTTCTTC. It encodes CATSGGLAAYNEQFF. The full variable domain, with the rest looked up from reference TRBV15 and TRBJ2-1, is DAMVIQNPRYQVTQFGKPVTLSCSQTLNHNVMYWYQQKSSQAPKLLFHYYDKDFNNEADTPDNFQSRRPNTSFCFLDIRSPGLGDTAMYLCATSGGLAAYNEQFFGPGTRLTVL.

The chain has TRBV28 and TRBJ1-1; the D gene is possibly TRBD1 (6 bases). Per the germline V gene, CDR1 is MDHEN and CDR2 is SYDVKM. There are 15 residues in the CDR3. V dropped 5 bases and J dropped 12 bases, with 25 bases sitting between them. The CDR3 region has the DNA TGTGCCAGCAGTCCACCATACAGGGTGGGATTGGTTTCTTTCTTT. Residues: CASSPPYRVGLVSFF.

The CDR3 DNA reads as TGTGCCAGCAGGGGGTCGACAGTTAAAAGCTCTGGGGCCAACGTCCTGACTTTC. It codes for CASRGSTVKSSGANVLTF. This chain connects TRBV2 to TRBJ2-6; perhaps TRBD1 as D (5 bases). CDR1 SNHLY and CDR2 FYNNEI come from the germline V gene. Trimming removed 6 bases at V and 0 bases at J, with 18 bases between. CDR3 size: 18 residues.

The V gene is TRBV7-9, the J gene TRBJ2-7; possible D gene TRBD1, 6 bases. This CDR3 has 14 residues. In germline, CDR1 is SEHNR, CDR2 FQNEAQ (reference sequence). V gave up 5 bases and J gave up 0 bases, with 11 bases separating them. CDR3: CASSPGTFSYEQYF. In nucleotides, the CDR3 is TGTGCCAGCAGCCCGGGGACATTCTCCTACGAGCAGTACTTC.

Comment on this clone: Other DNA sequences in this specimen translate into the identical CDR3. CDR3 in amino acids: CASSPGGGSYNEQFF. In DNA form, the CDR3 reads TGTGCCAGCAGCCCCGGAGGGGGCTCCTACAATGAGCAGTTCTTC. V and J are TRBV7-2 and TRBJ2-1; D may be TRBD1 or TRBD2 (6 bases each). This CDR3 has 15 residues. Germline-derived CDR1 and CDR2 are SGHTA and FQGNSA. Trimming shortened V by 5 bases and J by 0 bases, and 11 bases separated the two germline ends. Variable domain in full (rest from reference TRBV7-2 and TRBJ2-1): GAGVSQSPSNKVTEKGKDVELRCDPISGHTALYWYRQSLGQGLEFLIYFQGNSAPDKSGLPSDRFSAERTGGSVSTLTIQRTQQEDSAVYLCASSPGGGSYNEQFFGPGTRLTVL.

The gene calls are TRBV11-2 and TRBJ2-1, with D maybe TRBD1 (6 bases). The CDR3 is 15 amino acids. Trimming pared 4 bases from V and 3 bases from J, leaving 13 bases between. Germline assignment: CDR1 SGHAT and CDR2 FQNNGV. The CDR3 region has the DNA TGTGCCAGCAGCTCGATTTTGGACAGCTACAATGAGCAGTTCTTC. Protein sequence: CASSSILDSYNEQFF.

In this sample, this clone turned up a few times. Its ends do not fully match the called genes, so a read error is possible. This sequence joins TRBV7-2 and TRBJ2-1; 9 bases match TRBD2. Germline V gives CDR1 SGHTA, CDR2 FQGNSA. This CDR3 contains 16 residues. DNA of the CDR3: TGTGCCAGCAGCCTAGCGGGCGGGAGGGCCAGCAATGAGCAGTTCTTC. Translation gives CASSLAGGRASNEQFF.

CDR3 residues: CASSQDPPSGLLANTGELFF. The CDR3, as DNA: TGCGCCAGCAGCCAAGATCCGCCTTCGGGGTTGTTAGCGAACACCGGGGAGCTGTTTTTT. This sequence joins TRBV4-3 and TRBJ2-2; maybe TRBD2 (5 bases). The CDR3 length is 20 residues. V lost 0 bases, J lost 0 bases, and 20 bases lay in between. The germline V gene encodes CDR1 LGHNA and CDR2 YSLEER.

This clone was picked up a small number of times. V gene TRBV18 combines with J gene TRBJ2-1, with D possibly being TRBD2 (6 bases). V gave up 6 bases and J gave up 4 bases, with 10 bases separating them. The CDR3 consists of 13 residues. In germline, CDR1 is KGHSH, CDR2 LQKENI. CDR3 amino acids: CASSLGTYNEQFF. CDR3 nucleotides: TGTGCCAGCTCCCTAGGGACTTACAATGAGCAGTTCTTC.

In regard to this clone: Within the sample, other DNA sequences also encode this same CDR3. The chain carries TRBV19 and TRBJ1-5; TRBD1 matches 8 bases. CDR1 is LNHDA, CDR2 SQIVND, per germline (reference sequence). V trimming: 6 bases; J trimming: 4 bases; junction bases outside the gene matches: 2. The CDR3 totals 13 residues. The CDR3 here is CASRDRGNQPQHF. The CDR3, as DNA: TGTGCCAGTAGAGACAGGGGAAATCAGCCCCAGCATTTT.

This clone was detected only a few times. V and J are TRBV5-4 and TRBJ2-3, with TRBD2 matching 16 bases. From germline, CDR1 is SGHNT and CDR2 YYREEE (reference sequence). This CDR3 has 17 residues. V lost 4 bases and J lost 6; bases outside the gene matches: 8. The CDR3: CASSTGTSGRARDTQYF. The CDR3 bases are TGTGCCAGCAGCACCGGGACTAGCGGGAGGGCCCGGGATACGCAGTATTTT.

The chain uses TRBV6-1 and TRBJ2-2; the D is unclear. The CDR3 runs 17 residues. Germline CDR1 MNHNS, CDR2 SASEGT. V was trimmed by 1 base and J by 5 bases, leaving 17 bases between them. Here the CDR3 reads CASSEGQLISFTGELFF. CDR3 DNA sequence: TGTGCCAGCAGTGAAGGGCAGCTTATCTCGTTTACCGGGGAGCTGTTTTTT.

This clone has more than one count but fewer than ten. V gene TRBV4-3 combines with J gene TRBJ2-3, with 10 bases identical to TRBD2. CDR1 is LGHNA and CDR2 is YSLEER in the germline V gene. The CDR3 loop spans 17 amino acids. Trimming took 0 bases from V and 4 from J; bases not matched to a gene: 7. CDR3 protein: CASSQDGLAGVSDTQYF. Written as DNA, the CDR3 is TGCGCCAGCAGCCAAGATGGGCTAGCGGGAGTGTCAGATACGCAGTATTTT.

The gene calls are TRBV7-3 and TRBJ2-1; D is undetermined. Trimming cost V 5 bases and J 4 bases, with 9 bases left between them. CDR3 size: 13 residues. CDR1 and CDR2 (germline): SGHTA, FQGTGA. CDR3 amino acids: CASSKNPYNEQFF. The CDR3 DNA reads TGTGCCAGCAGCAAAAACCCATACAATGAGCAGTTCTTC.

This clone occurred a few times. J is TRBJ2-4 and V is TRBV4-2; D not resolved. Germline CDR1 is LGHNA and CDR2 is YNFKEQ. The CDR3 is 16 amino acids. The V and J ends lost 0 bases and 1 base respectively, with 10 bases between them. The DNA of the CDR3 is TGTGCCAGCAGCCAAGAATGGGCCGGGGCCAAAAACATTCAGTACTTC. It translates to CASSQEWAGAKNIQYF.

This clone was counted only a few times. The chain employs TRBV25-1 and TRBJ2-1, with D maybe TRBD2 (5 bases). V dropped 5 bases and J dropped 4 bases, with 12 bases sitting between them. Germline V gene lookup returns CDR1 MGHDK and CDR2 SYGVNS. This CDR3 comprises 14 residues. CDR3 nucleotides: TGTGCCAGCAGTATCTCTAGCCCATACAATGAGCAGTTCTTC. As protein: CASSISSPYNEQFF.

The chain couples TRBV7-2 to TRBJ1-4, with 7 bases lining up with TRBD1. This CDR3 is 14 amino acids long. The V and J ends lost 3 bases and 4 bases, in that order; junction bases with no gene match: 2. Germline-derived CDR1 and CDR2 are SGHTA and FQGNSA. CDR3 residues: CASSFGTDNEKLFF. CDR3 DNA sequence: TGTGCCAGCAGCTTCGGGACAGATAATGAAAAACTGTTTTTT.

This chain connects TRBV7-6 to TRBJ2-5; D gene ambiguous. Germline V gene data show CDR1 as SGHVS and CDR2 as FNYEAQ. The V end lost 1 base, the J end lost 7 bases, and 7 bases lay between the germline ends. The CDR3 has 12 residues. The chain's CDR3 is CASSLDRRTQYF. CDR3 DNA: TGTGCCAGCAGCTTAGATAGGAGGACCCAGTACTTC.